This TCR beta chain was retrieved from a study of cytomegalovirus exposure and HLA in healthy donors (dated by TCRdb to about 2017). For the study in its entirety: An earlier analysis of approximately 640 of the donors reported about 290 Gb of sequence data and 117 million unique TCR beta sequences from about 179 million T cells. In a later analysis, previously published TCR beta repertoires from 666 donors were re-analyzed and high-resolution HLA genotyping was added so that TCR occurrence patterns could be studied. In the later analysis, no new phenotypic data were used to find candidate immune exposures; instead, reliance was placed on TCR beta sequences and their occurrence across donors. Alongside the repertoire data, information on donor age, sex, ethnicity and CMV serostatus was compiled. An earlier analysis of approximately 630 of the donors applied high-throughput TCR beta sequencing to assess whether each TCR beta V gene segment acted as functional or pseudogenic. Using immunosequencing, the study profiled T cell repertoires from 500 to 800 subjects and related those repertoires to cytomegalovirus serostatus. Of the 398 genotyped donors, over 80% were placed in the genetic ancestry cluster associated with self-reported Caucasian donors. In addition to the first cohort of around 670 subjects, a separate validation cohort of 120 different subjects was used. Every repertoire in the discovery cohort had been generated on one and the same sequencing platform. Across 398 genotyped donors of the cohort, an average of about 220,000 unique TCR beta nucleotide sequences per donor were sequenced, and roughly 20% of those sequences were non-productive. HLA typing included class I and class II loci at four-digit resolution. Typing coverage differed by locus: A, B, C, DRB1 and DQB1 were typed in about 620-630 donors, DQA1 in 522, DPA1 in around 610, and DPB1 in just under 490. A later genetic analysis used genome-wide SNP genotypes for about 55% of the 666 donors, treating that subset as a discovery cohort. Roughly 310 gigabases of sequencing data and tens of millions of unique TCR sequences were included in an early release covering about 700 HLA-typed donors. To predict cytomegalovirus infection status, the study combined high-throughput TCR immunosequencing, statistical association of individual TCRs with disease status, and machine learning. Four or five DR-DQ haplotypes were handled as single units for association and clustering because linkage in the cohort was strong. The study aimed to test whether signatures of past pathogen exposure could be identified by cataloging public T cell receptors.

Libraries came from the immunoSEQ multiplex PCR assay. The multiplex PCR relied on a mix of 60 forward primers for TCR Vbeta segments and 13 reverse primers for TCR Jbeta segments. A multiplex PCR assay on genomic DNA amplified the CDR3 region of rearranged TCR beta genes. Amplified TCR beta libraries were sequenced as 87-base-pair reads on the Illumina HiSeq System. In the paper's pipeline: In a later analysis, some 80 million unique TCR beta chains were counted across the 500 to 850 repertoires, and roughly 11 million of these chains were shared by at least two donors. A nearest-neighbor algorithm error-corrected the raw reads and collapsed the reads into unique sequences, merging closely related sequences to remove PCR and sequencing errors. CDR3 sequences were aligned to IMGT reference sequences to assign V, D and J gene segments. Each retained sequence needed at least a six-nucleotide match to both a V gene segment and a J gene segment. Rearrangements were classified as productive when the CDR3 lacked stop codons and remained in frame with V and J, and all other rearrangements were classified as non-productive. Following IMGT convention, CDR3 was defined as the stretch from the second conserved V-encoded cysteine to the conserved J-encoded phenylalanine. Sequences without an unambiguous match to a single V gene segment were excluded from the earlier analysis of approximately 600 of the donors. In an earlier analysis of more than 500 of the donors, a V segment was called functional when productive rearrangements were above 56.7%, and segregating when the standard deviation between donors exceeded 5%. A statistical classification framework was built to diagnose cytomegalovirus status from the catalog of TCR beta chain sequences. V and J gene assignment, in a later analysis, came from comparing TCR nucleotide sequences with IMGT/GENE-DB human TR gene sequences. Using the TCRdist pipeline, a later analysis assigned CDR3 sequences along with most-parsimonious VDJ recombination scenarios. In a later analysis, each TCR beta chain was defined by its CDR3 amino acid sequence together with its V-gene family, and reads lacking a unique V-gene family were excluded. A later analysis removed 592 highly shared, low-generation-probability nucleotide sequences to deal with suspected cross-contamination and a sequencing artifact. For each public chain, a later analysis derived a clonal expansion index from normalized ranks of inferred template counts within each repertoire. Generation probabilities in a later analysis came from a VDJ recombination model fitted to out-of-frame rearrangements, and those results were checked against IGoR. In a later analysis, TCR-TCR, TCR-HLA and TCR-CMV co-occurrence was scored with hypergeometric tests, and a repertoire-size bias correction was applied to TCR pairs. A later analysis estimated false discovery rates by permuting HLA or CMV assignments 20 times. A later analysis grouped co-occurring TCRs with DBSCAN, adding TCRdist sequence similarity when clustering within HLA-allele-positive subsets. For co-occurrence clustering, repertoires with fewer than 30,000 or more than 120,000 public chains were excluded, along with about five repertoires with anomalous nucleotide sharing. TCRdb took over this immuneACCESS table, retaining in-frame rearrangements with V and J assigned. Such tables are incomplete; in checked studies, under half of the missing clones stem from an unresolved V gene, and the remainder is unexplained. D and trimming come from the DNA, and the V and J calls and clone size come from that table. Across this sample there are about 100,000 clones, with around 80% seen only once. Together, the top ten hold about 7.9% of the sample.

The investigation overall reported the following: Compared with the approximately 710-donor mean, donors in an Asian-associated ancestry cluster had fewer N-insertions in productive TCRs, according to a later genetic analysis. Linkage disequilibrium might explain the correlated functional status among segregating V segments, but an unknown experimental factor could not be excluded. In a later analysis, HLA-associated TCR beta chains showed more clonal expansion and lower generation probabilities than non-associated chains that were equally common. It was suggested by the authors that the approach could potentially be generalized to other disease states and immunological phenotypes. Most TCR sequences were observed very rarely across donors, whereas some public TCRs were present in many individuals. The classifier was reported to diagnose cytomegalovirus status with high specificity and sensitivity in both the original cohort and the validation cohort. The only immune exposure information available for the cohort was CMV serostatus. HLA typing was unavailable for some donors at each locus, so association tests used only the typed subset. Strong co-occurrence of HLA alleles, especially DR and DQ, made assigning TCR associations to individual alleles difficult. Some IMGT-functional V segments, including TRBV6-2 and TRBV6-3, could not be distinguished by the 87-base-pair reads and were therefore excluded. The cohort was sequenced for TCR beta chains only, and without alpha or paired-chain data the features that could be detected were limited. In a later analysis, TCR association rates were found to vary across HLA loci, with the most associated TCRs seen for DRB1 alleles and the fewest for HLA-C alleles. A further reported finding was that TCR beta sequences accurately predicted the HLA-A and HLA-B alleles for most subjects in the first cohort. Because counts were too low, approximately 18 rarely observed V segments, including chromosome 9 orphons, were excluded from the earlier analysis of under 650 of the donors. A later analysis found that most CMV-associated TCR beta chains appeared HLA-restricted, with HLA associations seemingly driven largely by CMV exposure. V-gene and J-gene trimming of TCR beta chains was associated with a missense DCLRE1C variant in a later genetic analysis, and the association was replicated in an independent cohort. According to a later analysis, parvovirus B19, influenza, CMV and Epstein-Barr virus appeared linked to several top co-occurrence clusters. The study gave a list of 150 to 200 TCR beta chains associated with cytomegalovirus. Broadly in line with IMGT annotations, most TCR beta V segments showed up in productive rearrangements about 87% or about 30% of the time in an earlier analysis of around 600 of the donors. Roughly uniform sequencing depth across donors was assumed in presence/absence analyses, although this assumption may not hold. A cluster of highly shared sequence variants was judged likely to represent a technical artifact of the sequencing pipeline. In vitro tests confirmed that a few of the cytomegalovirus-associated TCR beta chains recognize cytomegalovirus antigens. Specific HLA alleles were associated with 15,000 to 20,000 TCR beta sequences at a false discovery rate of 0.05 in a later analysis.

This clone was seen once. Its antigen has not been determined. It has no much larger one-base neighbor in the sample; base qualities were not kept. The CDR3 contains 17 residues, cysteine and phenylalanine counted. The only DNA kept is the CDR3, 51 bases in frame from the first base. V loses 1 base of germline sequence and J loses 0 bases, and the interval between the two ends is 13 bases. CDR1 and CDR2 (SGDLS, YYNGEE) derive from the germline V gene. In total, 666 healthy bone marrow donors made up the cohort. At the time of sampling, every cohort member was nominally healthy, though immune exposures that went unrecorded were likely present. The donor tested CMV seronegative, placing the donor among the 350 or so seronegative members of the cohort. A peripheral blood sample was collected from each donor, and TCR beta sequencing was performed on peripheral blood mononuclear cells. The Qiagen DNeasy Blood Extraction Kit was used to extract genomic DNA from the blood cell samples.

The sequence came from a man under 40 in good health and CMV-seronegative. The chain is made from TRBV9 and TRBJ2-2; tentative D gene TRBD2, with 5 bases matching. Sequencing input: PBMCs. The bases read TGTGCCAGCAGCGTACGGACTGGACTCACGAACACCGGGGAGCTGTTTTTT. This translates into CASSVRTGLTNTGELFF.